These 30 T cell receptor beta chains share one sample of origin, sequenced in a study of monozygotic twins with cystic fibrosis. Measured with immunoSEQ multiplex PCR; TCRdb has only the in-frame clones, and not every one. The table lists about 32,000 clones, approximately 97% of them singletons, with around 0.18% in the top ten. Material for sequencing was blood. These receptors all stem from a girl aged 2-10 years with cystic fibrosis.

The chain links TRBV18 to TRBJ1-2; D is uncertain. CDR3 size: 15 residues. V was trimmed by 3 bases and J by 3 bases, leaving 14 bases between them. Looked up from germline, CDR1 is KGHSH and CDR2 is LQKENI. This chain's CDR3 is CASSPLTSQDYGYTF. The DNA for the CDR3 is TGTGCCAGCTCACCCCTGACTTCCCAGGACTATGGCTACACCTTC. The variable domain in full, with the rest retrieved from reference TRBV18 and TRBJ1-2, is NAGVMQNPRHLVRRRGQEARLRCSPMKGHSHVYWYRQLPEEGLKFMVYLQKENIIDESGMPKERFSAEFPKEGPSILRIQQVVRGDSAAYFCASSPLTSQDYGYTFGSGTRLTVV.

This clone was seen just once. The chain employs TRBV2 and TRBJ1-5; a possible D gene is TRBD1 (6 bases). The CDR3 extends over 15 amino acids. The germline V gene encodes CDR1 SNHLY and CDR2 FYNNEI. The V end lost 5 bases, the J end lost 2 bases, and 13 bases lay between the germline ends. The CDR3 DNA follows: TGTGCCAGCAGTCCAACAGGGCAGCGCAATCAGCCCCAGCATTTT. Translating it yields CASSPTGQRNQPQHF.

This chain uses TRBV30 with TRBJ2-6; unclear D gene. Trimming pared 2 bases from V and 0 bases from J, leaving 5 bases between. Germline V lookup: CDR1 GTSNPN, CDR2 SVGIG (reference sequence). The CDR3 has 14 residues. CDR3 nucleotides: TGTGCCTGGAGTCTGGGCTCTGGGGCCAACGTCCTGACTTTC. Translating gives CAWSLGSGANVLTF.

CDR3 sequence (DNA): TGTGCCAGCAGCGACCACGGGGGTAACACCGGGGAGCTGTTTTTT. Translating gives CASSDHGGNTGELFF. The chain is built from TRBV9 and TRBJ2-2; possibly TRBD2 for D (6 bases). The V and J ends lost 3 bases and 2 bases respectively, with 11 bases between them. Germline-derived CDR1 and CDR2 are SGDLS and YYNGEE. This CDR3 comprises 15 residues.

The rearrangement links TRBV11-1 to TRBJ2-3; D gene uncertain. This CDR3 is built from 14 residues. Germline CDR1 is SGHAT and CDR2 is FQDESV (reference sequence). The V gene lost 3 bases and the J gene lost 2 bases, with 9 bases spanning the gap. The CDR3 DNA sequence: TGTGCCAGCAGCTTTGACTCCTACACAGATACGCAGTATTTT. Its protein product is CASSFDSYTDTQYF.

The chain has TRBV28 and TRBJ2-7; D gene ambiguous. The CDR3 is made up of 14 amino acids. Germline assignment: CDR1 MDHEN and CDR2 SYDVKM. The V gene lost 7 bases and the J gene lost 0 bases, with 13 bases spanning the gap. In nucleotides, the CDR3 is TGTGCCAGCAATGATATAGGTAACTCCTACGAGCAGTACTTC. Translating it yields CASNDIGNSYEQYF.

The chain uses TRBV18 and TRBJ2-3; D is unclear. Germline CDR1 KGHSH, CDR2 LQKENI. V shed 4 bases and J shed 2 bases, with 10 bases lying between them. This CDR3 spans 14 amino acids. The CDR3 loop is CASSLKAATDTQYF. CDR3 DNA: TGTGCCAGCTCACTGAAAGCCGCCACAGATACGCAGTATTTT.

This chain links TRBV20-1 with TRBJ2-7; D is ambiguous. The CDR3 has 11 amino acids. Germline assignment: CDR1 DFQATT and CDR2 SNEGSKA (reference sequence). Trimming removed 3 bases from V and 2 bases from J, with 5 bases in between. In nucleotides, the CDR3 is TGCAGTGCTAGGTTTACCTACGAGCAGTACTTC. It specifies CSARFTYEQYF.

This clone has a handful of counts. V and J are TRBV6-1 and TRBJ2-7; D might be TRBD2 (6 bases). The germline V gene has CDR1 MNHNS and CDR2 SASEGT. Trimming shortened V by 1 base and J by 10 bases, and 20 bases separated the two germline ends. The CDR3 loop spans 15 amino acids. The CDR3 DNA reads as TGTGCCAGCAGTGAAGAGGAGGGAGGACATAGCGGACAGTACTTC. Amino acids: CASSEEEGGHSGQYF.

The chain carries TRBV11-2 and TRBJ1-1; 8 nucleotides align to TRBD1. Germline trimming cut 5 bases from V and 0 bases from J; bases unmatched to any gene: 14. The length of the CDR3 is 18 residues. The germline V gene encodes CDR1 SGHAT and CDR2 FQNNGV. This CDR3 is CASSLIGTGDLMNTEAFF. The CDR3 DNA sequence: TGTGCCAGCAGCCTCATTGGGACAGGCGACCTTATGAACACTGAAGCTTTCTTT.

V gene TRBV10-3 combines with J gene TRBJ2-3; D possibly matches TRBD1 or TRBD2 (5 bases each). V gave up 7 bases and J gave up 4 bases, with 15 bases separating them. Germline lookup yields CDR1 ENHRY and CDR2 SYGVKD. This CDR3 contains 14 residues. The CDR3 DNA sequence: TGTGCCATCAAGCCGGGACCAGGGCCAGATACGCAGTATTTT. Translated, it gives CAIKPGPGPDTQYF.

The chain uses TRBV7-2 and TRBJ2-2; D perhaps matches TRBD2 (5 bases). CDR3 length: 18 residues. V lost 2 bases to trimming and J lost 2 bases, with 18 bases between them. Germline-derived CDR1 and CDR2 are SGHTA and FQGNSA. CDR3 region: CASSLWRPAGGNTGELFF. The CDR3, as DNA: TGTGCCAGCAGCTTATGGAGGCCGGCCGGAGGAAACACCGGGGAGCTGTTTTTT.

Only one count was recorded for this clone. J is TRBJ1-4 and V is TRBV18; D gene unclear. Germline assignment: CDR1 KGHSH and CDR2 LQKENI. The V end lost 4 bases, the J end lost 9 bases, and 6 bases lay between the germline ends. This CDR3 has 11 amino acids. CDR3 nucleotides: TGTGCCAGCTCACTAGATCAAAAACTGTTTTTT. Protein: CASSLDQKLFF. The complete variable domain, with remaining parts taken from reference TRBV18 and TRBJ1-4, reads NAGVMQNPRHLVRRRGQEARLRCSPMKGHSHVYWYRQLPEEGLKFMVYLQKENIIDESGMPKERFSAEFPKEGPSILRIQQVVRGDSAAYFCASSLDQKLFFGSGTQLSVL.

V is TRBV7-6 and J is TRBJ2-1; TRBD2 matches 10 bases. The CDR3 has 14 residues. In germline, CDR1 is SGHVS, CDR2 FNYEAQ. The J segment lost 5 bases and the V segment lost 6 bases, leaving 4 bases of the junction unmatched. The CDR3 is CASSGTSAHNEQFF. The CDR3 DNA reads as TGTGCCAGCAGTGGGACTAGCGCCCACAATGAGCAGTTCTTC. The full variable domain, in which reference TRBV7-6 and TRBJ2-1 provide the parts outside the CDR3, is GAGVSQSPRYKVTKRGQDVALRCDPISGHVSLYWYRQALGQGPEFLTYFNYEAQQDKSGLPNDRFSAERPEGSISTLTIQRTEQRDSAMYRCASSGTSAHNEQFFGPGTRLTVL.

The rearrangement links TRBV7-9 to TRBJ2-7; no firm D call. The V and J ends lost 6 bases and 2 bases respectively, with 11 bases between them. Germline V lookup: CDR1 SEHNR, CDR2 FQNEAQ (reference sequence). CDR3 size: 13 residues. The CDR3 DNA reads as TGTGCCAGCAGACTCGACACAACCTACGAGCAGTACTTC. The encoded protein is CASRLDTTYEQYF.

The chain joins TRBV7-2 to TRBJ2-1; 9 nucleotides align to TRBD2. The CDR3 loop spans 16 amino acids. The germline V gene has CDR1 SGHTA and CDR2 FQGNSA. Germline trimming cut 4 bases from V and 7 bases from J; bases unmatched to any gene: 11. The CDR3 DNA is TGTGCCAGCAGCTCGCGGATAGCGGGAGTATCGAATGAGCAGTTCTTC. Translated, it gives CASSSRIAGVSNEQFF.

Only a few counts were recorded for this clone. The J gene is TRBJ1-1, the V gene TRBV19; D remains unclear. Trimming cost V 4 bases and J 2 bases, with 8 bases left between them. Germline loops: CDR1 LNHDA, CDR2 SQIVND (reference sequence). The CDR3 loop spans 13 amino acids. The CDR3 DNA is TGTGCCAGTAGTACGGACGGAAACACTGAAGCTTTCTTT. Amino acid sequence: CASSTDGNTEAFF.

The gene calls are TRBV29-1 and TRBJ2-1, with 9 bases lining up with TRBD2. The germline CDR1 and CDR2 sequences are SQVTM and ANQGSEA. The CDR3 is 16 residues long. V was pared by 3 bases and J by 2 bases, with 8 bases of the junction left unmatched. The CDR3 nucleotides are TGCAGCGTTGAGTCCCGGACTAGCGTTACCTACAATGAGCAGTTCTTC. Protein product: CSVESRTSVTYNEQFF.

The rearrangement uses TRBV19 and TRBJ2-1; D is perhaps TRBD2 (5 bases). CDR3 size: 16 residues. Trimming left V 7 bases short and J 4 bases short, with 20 bases between. The V gene's germline CDR1 is LNHDA and CDR2 SQIVND (reference sequence). The CDR3 region is CASTETRLPLYNEQFF. The CDR3, as DNA: TGTGCCAGTACCGAGACCCGACTACCGTTATACAATGAGCAGTTCTTC. The full variable domain, with the rest looked up from reference TRBV19 and TRBJ2-1, is DGGITQSPKYLFRKEGQNVTLSCEQNLNHDAMYWYRQDPGQGLRLIYYSQIVNDFQKGDIAEGYSVSREKKESFPLTVTSAQKNPTAFYLCASTETRLPLYNEQFFGPGTRLTVL.

The chain recombines TRBV5-4 with TRBJ1-2; 11 nucleotides line up with TRBD1. J gave up 4 bases and V 4 bases, and 6 bases lay outside the gene matches. Germline-derived CDR1 and CDR2 are SGHNT and YYREEE (reference sequence). This CDR3 contains 15 residues. CDR3 in DNA: TGTGCCAGCAGCCGCGGGACAGGGGGAGGCTATGGCTACACCTTC. Encoded protein: CASSRGTGGGYGYTF.

The chain carries TRBV7-8 and TRBJ2-1; D may be TRBD2 (6 bases). The CDR3 is made up of 16 amino acids. Germline assignment: CDR1 SGHVS and CDR2 FQNEAQ. V dropped 5 bases and J dropped 5 bases, with 19 bases sitting between them. CDR3 amino acids: CASSHTRVSGNNEQFF. In nucleotides, the CDR3 is TGTGCCAGCAGCCATACTAGGGTTAGCGGAAACAATGAGCAGTTCTTC.

The chain links TRBV25-1 to TRBJ2-7; 11 bases map to TRBD2. CDR1 is MGHDK and CDR2 is SYGVNS in the germline V gene. V shed 6 bases, J shed 2 bases, and the junction held 6 bases outside the gene matches. The CDR3 has 15 residues. CDR3 loop: CASSDGTSGPYEQYF. The DNA for the CDR3 is TGTGCCAGCAGCGACGGGACTAGCGGACCCTACGAGCAGTACTTC.

The chain links TRBV28 to TRBJ1-2, with unresolved D. V was clipped by 3 bases and J by 5 bases, with 7 bases between them. The CDR3 runs 12 residues. CDR1 and CDR2 from the germline V gene are MDHEN and SYDVKM. CDR3 residues: CASSLLTYGYTF. The CDR3 DNA reads as TGTGCCAGCAGTTTGTTGACATATGGCTACACCTTC.

The chain joins TRBV5-6 to TRBJ1-1, with TRBD1 identical over 8 bases. After removal of 4 bases from V and 6 bases from J, the junction contained 14 bases not matched to a gene. CDR3 size: 16 residues. Germline CDR1 reads SGHDT; CDR2 reads YYEEEE. This chain's CDR3 is CASSLRTGRWVAEAFF. DNA of the CDR3: TGTGCCAGCAGCCTCCGGACAGGGAGGTGGGTGGCTGAAGCTTTCTTT.

The V gene is TRBV6-6, the J gene TRBJ1-1, with D possibly TRBD1 on 5 matching bases. Trimming took off 5 bases at V and 1 base at J, with 8 bases between the two ends. The germline V gene has CDR1 MNHNY and CDR2 SVGAGI (reference sequence). The CDR3 is 13 amino acids. The CDR3 DNA follows: TGTGCCAGCAGTAGACAGAGGAACACTGAAGCTTTCTTT. Its translation is CASSRQRNTEAFF.

The chain couples TRBV7-9 to TRBJ1-3, with 8 positions matching TRBD1. The CDR3 spans 15 residues. J was trimmed by 6 bases and V by 4 bases; bases with no gene match: 8. CDR1 SEHNR and CDR2 FQNEAQ come from the germline V gene (reference sequence). The CDR3 region is CASSYTGGRENTIYF. CDR3 nucleotide sequence: TGTGCCAGCAGCTATACAGGGGGTCGCGAAAACACCATATATTTT.

The chain joins TRBV7-8 to TRBJ1-1; the D gene is possibly TRBD1 (5 bases). CDR3 length equals 15 residues. Germline-derived CDR1 and CDR2 are SGHVS and FQNEAQ. V dropped 5 bases and J dropped 4 bases, with 17 bases sitting between them. The CDR3 bases are TGTGCCAGCAGCCCCCAGCCACCCGGGGGCACTGAAGCTTTCTTT. Its protein is CASSPQPPGGTEAFF.

This chain connects TRBV6-5 to TRBJ1-3, with D unclear. Trimming cost V 6 bases and J 1 base, with 10 bases left between them. This CDR3 comprises 14 residues. Per germline, CDR1 MNHEY and CDR2 SVGAGI. CDR3 DNA sequence: TGTGCCAGCAGACTCGACATTTCTGGAAACACCATATATTTT. This sequence encodes CASRLDISGNTIYF.

The rearrangement joins TRBV30 to TRBJ1-1; D not resolved. This CDR3 comprises 12 residues. Trimming took 3 bases from V and 1 from J, leaving 6 bases between them. The germline CDR1 and CDR2 sequences are GTSNPN and SVGIG (reference sequence). CDR3 region: CAWRPANTEAFF. DNA of the CDR3: TGTGCCTGGAGGCCAGCGAACACTGAAGCTTTCTTT.

This clone appeared a single time. The chain combines TRBV6-5 with TRBJ1-4; D not resolved. CDR3 size: 13 residues. Trimming left V 4 bases short and J 8 bases short, with 11 bases between. The V gene's germline CDR1 is MNHEY and CDR2 SVGAGI. In nucleotides, the CDR3 is TGTGCCAGCAGTTCTATCTCCCAAGAAAAACTGTTTTTT. Residues: CASSSISQEKLFF.